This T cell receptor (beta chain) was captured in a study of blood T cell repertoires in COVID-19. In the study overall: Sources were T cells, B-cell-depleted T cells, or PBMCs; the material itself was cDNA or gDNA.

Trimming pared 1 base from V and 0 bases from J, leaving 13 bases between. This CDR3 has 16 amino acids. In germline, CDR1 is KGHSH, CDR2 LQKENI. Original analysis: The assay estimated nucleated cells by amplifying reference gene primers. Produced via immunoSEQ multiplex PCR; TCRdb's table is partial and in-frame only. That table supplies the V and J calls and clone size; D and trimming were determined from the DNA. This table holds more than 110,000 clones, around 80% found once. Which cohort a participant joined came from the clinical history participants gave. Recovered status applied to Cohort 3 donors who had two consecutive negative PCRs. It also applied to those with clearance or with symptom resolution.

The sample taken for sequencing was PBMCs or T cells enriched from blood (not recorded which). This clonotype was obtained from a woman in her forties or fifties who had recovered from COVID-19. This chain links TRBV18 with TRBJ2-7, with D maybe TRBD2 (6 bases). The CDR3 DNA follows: TGTGCCAGCTCACCACAGGTCCTAGCGAGCTCCTACGAGCAGTACTTC. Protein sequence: CASSPQVLASSYEQYF.